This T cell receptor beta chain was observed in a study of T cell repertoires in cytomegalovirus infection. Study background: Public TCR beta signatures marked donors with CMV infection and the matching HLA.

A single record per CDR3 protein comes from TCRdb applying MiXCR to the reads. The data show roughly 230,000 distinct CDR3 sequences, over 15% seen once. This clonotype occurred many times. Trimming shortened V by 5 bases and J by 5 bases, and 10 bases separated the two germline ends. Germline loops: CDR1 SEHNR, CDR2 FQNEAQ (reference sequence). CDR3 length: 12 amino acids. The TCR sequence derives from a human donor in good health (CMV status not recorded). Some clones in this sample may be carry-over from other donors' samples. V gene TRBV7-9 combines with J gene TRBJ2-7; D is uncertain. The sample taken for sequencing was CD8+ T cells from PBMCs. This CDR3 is CASSQRWDEQYF. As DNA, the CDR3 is TGTGCCAGCAGCCAGAGGTGGGACGAGCAGTACTTC.